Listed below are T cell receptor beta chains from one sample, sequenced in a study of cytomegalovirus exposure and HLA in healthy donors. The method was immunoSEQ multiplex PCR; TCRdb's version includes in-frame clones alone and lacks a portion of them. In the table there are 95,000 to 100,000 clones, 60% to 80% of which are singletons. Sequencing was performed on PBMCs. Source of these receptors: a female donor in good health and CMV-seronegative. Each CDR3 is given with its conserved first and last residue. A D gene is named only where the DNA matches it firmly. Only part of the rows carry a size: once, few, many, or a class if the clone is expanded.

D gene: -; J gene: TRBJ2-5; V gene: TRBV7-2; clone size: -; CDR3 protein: CASSLVSGEETQYF; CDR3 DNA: TGTGCCAGCAGCTTAGTTAGCGGAGAAGAGACCCAGTACTTC
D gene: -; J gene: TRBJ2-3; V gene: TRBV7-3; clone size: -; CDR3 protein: CASSLIGSTDTQYF; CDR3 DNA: TGTGCCAGCAGCTTAATCGGGAGTACGGATACGCAGTATTTT
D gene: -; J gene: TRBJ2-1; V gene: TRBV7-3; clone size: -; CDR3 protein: CASSWTVHPYNEQFF; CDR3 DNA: TGTGCCAGCAGCTGGACAGTGCATCCCTACAATGAGCAGTTCTTC
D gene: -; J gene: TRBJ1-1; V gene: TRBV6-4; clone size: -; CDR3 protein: CASSESGNTEAFF; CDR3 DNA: TGTGCCAGCAGTGAATCAGGAAACACTGAAGCCTTCTTT
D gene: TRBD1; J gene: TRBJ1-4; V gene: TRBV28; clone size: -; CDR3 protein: CASSPQGAGTNEKLFF; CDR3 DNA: TGTGCCAGCAGCCCGCAGGGGGCGGGAACTAATGAAAAACTGTTTTTT
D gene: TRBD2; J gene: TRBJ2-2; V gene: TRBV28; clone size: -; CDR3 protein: CASSFRTSGRAGELFF; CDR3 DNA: TGTGCCAGCAGTTTCCGGACTAGCGGGAGGGCCGGGGAGCTGTTTTTT
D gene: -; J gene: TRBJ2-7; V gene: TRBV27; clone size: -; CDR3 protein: CASSLTGVTTYEQYF; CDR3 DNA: TGTGCCAGCAGTTTAACGGGAGTCACCACCTACGAGCAGTACTTC
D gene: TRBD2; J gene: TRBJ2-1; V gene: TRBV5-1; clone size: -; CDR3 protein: CASSPSGGQNNEQFF; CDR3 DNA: TGCGCCAGCAGCCCGAGCGGGGGCCAAAACAATGAGCAGTTCTTC
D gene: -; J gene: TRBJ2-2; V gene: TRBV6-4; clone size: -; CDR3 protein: CASSVIGSGELFF; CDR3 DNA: TGTGCCAGCAGTGTAATCGGGAGCGGGGAGCTGTTTTTT
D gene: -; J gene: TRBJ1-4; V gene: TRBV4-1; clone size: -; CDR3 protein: CASSQDRGTANEKLFF; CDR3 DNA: TGCGCCAGCAGCCAAGATCGGGGGACTGCTAATGAAAAACTGTTTTTT
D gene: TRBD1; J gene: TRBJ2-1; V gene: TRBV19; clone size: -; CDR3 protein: CASSIVDRENYNEQFF; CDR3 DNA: TGTGCCAGTAGTATCGTCGACAGGGAGAACTACAATGAGCAGTTCTTC
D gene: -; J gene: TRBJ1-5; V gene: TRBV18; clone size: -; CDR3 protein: CASSPPNQQGRKAQHF; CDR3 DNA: TGTGCCAGCTCACCACCGAACCAACAGGGAAGGAAGGCCCAGCATTTT
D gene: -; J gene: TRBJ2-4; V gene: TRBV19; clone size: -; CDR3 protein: CASPVGNIQYF; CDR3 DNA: TGTGCCAGCCCGGTCGGGAACATTCAGTACTTC
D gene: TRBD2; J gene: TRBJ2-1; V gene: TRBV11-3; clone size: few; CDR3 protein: CASSPEPSGGQFF; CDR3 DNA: TGTGCCAGCAGCCCAGAACCTAGCGGAGGGCAGTTCTTC
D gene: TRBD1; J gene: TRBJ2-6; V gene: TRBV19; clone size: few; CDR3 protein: CASSYTGGTGANVLTF; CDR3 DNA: TGTGCCAGTAGCTATACAGGGGGGACTGGGGCCAACGTCCTGACTTTC
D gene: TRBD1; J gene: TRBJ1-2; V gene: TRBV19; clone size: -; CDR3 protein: CASSNTGGDGYTF; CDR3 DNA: TGTGCCAGTAGTAACACAGGGGGTGATGGCTACACCTTC
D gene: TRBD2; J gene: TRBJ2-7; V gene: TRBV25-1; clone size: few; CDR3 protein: CASSEPSSGRYEQYF; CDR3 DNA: TGTGCCAGCAGTGAACCTTCTAGCGGGAGGTACGAGCAGTACTTC
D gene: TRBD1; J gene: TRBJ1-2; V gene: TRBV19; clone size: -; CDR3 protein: CASTLTGYGYTF; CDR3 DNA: TGTGCCAGTACCCTGACAGGGTATGGCTACACCTTC
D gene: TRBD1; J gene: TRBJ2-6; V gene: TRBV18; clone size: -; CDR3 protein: CASSPQGALGANVLTF; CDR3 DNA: TGTGCCAGCTCACCACAGGGGGCTCTGGGGGCCAACGTCCTGACTTTC
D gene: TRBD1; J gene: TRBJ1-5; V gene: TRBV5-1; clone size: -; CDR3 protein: CASSLDPGQGNQPQHF; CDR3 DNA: TGCGCCAGCAGCTTGGATCCGGGACAGGGCAATCAGCCCCAGCATTTT
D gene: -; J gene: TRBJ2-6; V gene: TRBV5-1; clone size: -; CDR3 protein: CASSRIVSESGANVLTF; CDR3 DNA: TGCGCCAGCAGCCGGATAGTCTCGGAGTCTGGGGCCAACGTCCTGACTTTC
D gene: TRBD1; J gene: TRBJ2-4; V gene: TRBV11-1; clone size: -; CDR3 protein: CASCPPGQGDIQYF; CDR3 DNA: TGTGCCAGCTGCCCGCCGGGGCAGGGGGACATTCAGTACTTC
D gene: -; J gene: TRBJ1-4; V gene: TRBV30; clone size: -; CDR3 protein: CAWRGGFRNEKLFF; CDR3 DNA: TGTGCCTGGAGGGGGGGGTTTCGTAATGAAAAACTGTTTTTT
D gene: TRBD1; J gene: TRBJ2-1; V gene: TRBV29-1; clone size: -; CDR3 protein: CSVESPGQGAYNEQFF; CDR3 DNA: TGCAGCGTTGAAAGCCCGGGACAGGGGGCCTACAATGAGCAGTTCTTC
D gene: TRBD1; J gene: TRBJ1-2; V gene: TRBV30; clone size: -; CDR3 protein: CAWAGQTIYYGYTF; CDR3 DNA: TGTGCCTGGGCGGGACAGACAATTTATTATGGCTACACCTTC
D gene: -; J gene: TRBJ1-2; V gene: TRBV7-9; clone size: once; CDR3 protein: CASSLGGSPYGYTF; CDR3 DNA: TGTGCCAGCAGCTTAGGCGGGTCCCCCTATGGCTACACCTTC
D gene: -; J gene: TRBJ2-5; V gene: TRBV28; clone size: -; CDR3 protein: CASGPPAGMETQYF; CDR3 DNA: TGTGCCAGCGGCCCGCCGGCGGGAATGGAGACCCAGTACTTC
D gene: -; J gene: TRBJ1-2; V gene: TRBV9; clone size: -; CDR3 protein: CASSVADSSYGYTF; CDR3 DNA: TGTGCCAGCAGCGTAGCGGACAGTTCATATGGCTACACCTTC
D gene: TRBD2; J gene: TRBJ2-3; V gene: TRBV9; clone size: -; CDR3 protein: CASSPTGGDTDTQYF; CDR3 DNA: TGTGCCAGCAGCCCAACGGGAGGCGACACAGATACGCAGTATTTT
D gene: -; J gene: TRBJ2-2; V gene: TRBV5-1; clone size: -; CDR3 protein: CASSLGAPTNTGELFF; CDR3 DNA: TGCGCCAGCAGCTTGGGGGCCCCAACGAACACCGGGGAGCTGTTTTTT
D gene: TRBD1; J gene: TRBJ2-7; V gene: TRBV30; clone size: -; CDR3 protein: CAWSVLRTGSYEQYF; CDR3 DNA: TGTGCCTGGAGTGTATTGCGGACAGGGTCCTACGAGCAGTACTTC
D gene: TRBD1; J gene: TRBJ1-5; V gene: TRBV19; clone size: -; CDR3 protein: CASSILGQGLSNQPQHF; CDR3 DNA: TGTGCCAGTAGTATCCTAGGACAGGGATTAAGCAATCAGCCCCAGCATTTT
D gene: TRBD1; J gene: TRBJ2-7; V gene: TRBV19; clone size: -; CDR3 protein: CASSGDREEQYF; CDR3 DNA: TGTGCCAGTAGTGGGGACAGGGAAGAGCAGTACTTC
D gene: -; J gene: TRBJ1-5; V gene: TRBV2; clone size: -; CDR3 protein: CASTSQGISNQPQHF; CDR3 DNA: TGTGCCAGCACTAGCCAGGGGATTAGCAATCAGCCCCAGCATTTT
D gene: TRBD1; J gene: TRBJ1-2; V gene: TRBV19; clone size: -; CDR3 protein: CASSVGQGQGYTF; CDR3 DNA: TGTGCCAGTAGTGTGGGACAGGGACAAGGCTACACCTTC
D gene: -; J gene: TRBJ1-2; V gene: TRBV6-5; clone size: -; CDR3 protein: CASSYSRQGNYGYTF; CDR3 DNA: TGTGCCAGCAGTTACTCGAGGCAGGGGAACTATGGCTACACCTTC
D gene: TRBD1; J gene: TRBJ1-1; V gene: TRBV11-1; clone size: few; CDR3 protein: CASSLEGATNTEAFF; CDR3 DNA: TGTGCCAGCAGCTTGGAGGGGGCGACGAACACTGAAGCTTTCTTT
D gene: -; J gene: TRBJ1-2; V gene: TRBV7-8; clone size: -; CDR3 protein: CASSSQGLANYGYTF; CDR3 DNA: TGTGCCAGCAGCTCACAGGGATTAGCTAACTATGGCTACACCTTC
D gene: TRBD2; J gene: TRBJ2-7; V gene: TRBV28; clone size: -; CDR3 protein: CASSEAGAGGPYEQYF; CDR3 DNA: TGTGCCAGCAGCGAAGCCGGAGCGGGAGGGCCGTACGAGCAGTACTTC
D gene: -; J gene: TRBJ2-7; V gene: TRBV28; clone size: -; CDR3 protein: CASSLAIYEQYF; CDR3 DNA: TGTGCCAGCAGTTTGGCCATCTACGAGCAGTACTTC
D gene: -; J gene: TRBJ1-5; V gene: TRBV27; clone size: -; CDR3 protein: CASSARSGWDQPQHF; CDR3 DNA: TGTGCCAGCAGTGCCCGGTCGGGGTGGGATCAGCCCCAGCATTTT
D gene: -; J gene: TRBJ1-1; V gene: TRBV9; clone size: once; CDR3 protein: CASSVGKGAGTEAFF; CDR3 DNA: TGTGCCAGCAGCGTAGGAAAAGGGGCTGGTACTGAAGCTTTCTTT
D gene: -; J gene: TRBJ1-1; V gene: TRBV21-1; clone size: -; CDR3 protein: CASTHRKKQGANTEAFF; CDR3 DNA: TGTGCCAGCACCCACCGAAAGAAACAGGGTGCGAACACTGAAGCTTTCTTT
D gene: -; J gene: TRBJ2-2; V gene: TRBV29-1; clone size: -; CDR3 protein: CSATTNSNTGELFF; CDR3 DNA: TGCAGCGCGACTACTAACTCGAACACCGGGGAGCTGTTTTTT
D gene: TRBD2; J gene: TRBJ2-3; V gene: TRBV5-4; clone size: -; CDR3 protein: CASSSGLQQPQDTQYF; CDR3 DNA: TGTGCCAGCAGCTCGGGACTACAACAACCACAAGATACGCAGTATTTT
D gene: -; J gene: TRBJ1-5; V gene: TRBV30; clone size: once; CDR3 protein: CAWYNRAGQPQHF; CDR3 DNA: TGTGCCTGGTATAACAGGGCAGGACAGCCCCAGCATTTT
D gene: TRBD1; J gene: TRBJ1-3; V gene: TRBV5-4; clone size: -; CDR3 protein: CASSLGDRSGNTIYF; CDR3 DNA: TGTGCCAGCAGCTTGGGGGACAGATCTGGAAACACCATATATTTT
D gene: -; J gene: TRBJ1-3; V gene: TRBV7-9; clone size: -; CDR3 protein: CSSSWAEGGGNTIYF; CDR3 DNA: TGTTCCAGCAGTTGGGCCGAGGGAGGCGGAAACACCATATATTTT
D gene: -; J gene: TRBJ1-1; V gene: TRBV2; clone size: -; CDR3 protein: CASRGTLNTEAFF; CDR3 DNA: TGTGCCAGCAGGGGGACACTGAACACTGAAGCTTTCTTT
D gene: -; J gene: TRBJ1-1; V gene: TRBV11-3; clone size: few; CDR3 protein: CASSFTGNTEAFF; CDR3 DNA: TGTGCCAGCAGCTTCACAGGGAACACTGAAGCTTTCTTT
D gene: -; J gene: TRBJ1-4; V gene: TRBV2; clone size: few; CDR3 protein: CASRRVVQGGEKLFF; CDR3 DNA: TGTGCCAGCAGACGGGTAGTGCAGGGAGGAGAAAAACTGTTTTTT
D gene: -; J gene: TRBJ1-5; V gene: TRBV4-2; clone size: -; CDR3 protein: CASSQGAGQLNQPQHF; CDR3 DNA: TGTGCCAGCAGCCAGGGAGCAGGACAGCTAAATCAGCCCCAGCATTTT
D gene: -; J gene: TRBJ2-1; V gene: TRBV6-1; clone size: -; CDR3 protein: CASRVAWGRLFF; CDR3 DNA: TGTGCCAGCAGAGTGGCTTGGGGGAGGTTGTTCTTC
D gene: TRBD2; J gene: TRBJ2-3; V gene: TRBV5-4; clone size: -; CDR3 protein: CASSDRLAGTDTQYF; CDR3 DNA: TGTGCCAGCAGCGATAGACTAGCGGGCACAGATACGCAGTATTTT
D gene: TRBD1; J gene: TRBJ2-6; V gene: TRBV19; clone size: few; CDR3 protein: CASSPRQGLHSGANVLTF; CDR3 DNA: TGTGCCAGTAGTCCGAGACAGGGGCTTCACTCTGGGGCCAACGTCCTGACTTTC
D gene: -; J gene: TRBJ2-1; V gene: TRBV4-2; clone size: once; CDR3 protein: CASSQDRTGEQFF; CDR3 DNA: TGTGCCAGCAGCCAAGATCGGACTGGAGAGCAGTTCTTC
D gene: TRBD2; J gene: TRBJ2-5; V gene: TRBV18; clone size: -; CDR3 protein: CASSPGSSGMETQYF; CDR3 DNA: TGTGCCAGCTCACCAGGGTCTAGCGGGATGGAGACCCAGTACTTC